This TCR beta chain originates from a study of blood T cell repertoires in COVID-19. Across the whole study: The origin of the acute and convalescent COVID-19 samples was the United States, Italy and Spain.

Libraries were prepared by immunoSEQ multiplex PCR; TCRdb keeps only in-frame clonotypes and omits some of them. The repertoire holds more than 95,000 clones, with about 88% as singletons. The V segment lost 0 bases and the J segment 4 bases; nucleotides outside the gene matches: 1. Per the germline V gene, CDR1 is SGDLS and CDR2 is YYNGEE. CDR3 size: 15 residues. The chain joins TRBV9 to TRBJ2-1, with TRBD2 matching 10 bases. This receptor was taken from a woman aged 80 or older with acute or convalescent COVID-19. The material sequenced was peripheral blood. CDR3 DNA sequence: TGTGCCAGCAGCGTAGGTAGCGGGGGGTACAATGAGCAGTTCTTC. Protein: CASSVGSGGYNEQFF.